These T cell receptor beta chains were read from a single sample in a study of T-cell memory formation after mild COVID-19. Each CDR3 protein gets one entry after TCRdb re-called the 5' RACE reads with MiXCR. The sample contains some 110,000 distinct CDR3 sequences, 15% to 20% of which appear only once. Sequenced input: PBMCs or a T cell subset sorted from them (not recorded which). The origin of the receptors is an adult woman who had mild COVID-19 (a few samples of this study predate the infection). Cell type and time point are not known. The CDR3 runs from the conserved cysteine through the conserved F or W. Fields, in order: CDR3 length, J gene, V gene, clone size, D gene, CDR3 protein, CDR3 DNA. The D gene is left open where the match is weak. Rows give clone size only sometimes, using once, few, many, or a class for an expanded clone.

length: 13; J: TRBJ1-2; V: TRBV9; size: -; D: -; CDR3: CASSATSSGGYTF; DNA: TGTGCCAGCAGCGCCACCTCTTCGGGCGGCTACACCTTC
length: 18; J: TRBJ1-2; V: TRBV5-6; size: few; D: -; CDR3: CASSFSPQRQSRDYGYTF; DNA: TGTGCCAGCAGCTTTTCCCCACAGCGACAGAGTCGGGACTATGGCTACACCTTC
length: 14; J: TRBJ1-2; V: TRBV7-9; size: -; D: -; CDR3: CASSLGAERDRNLF; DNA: TGTGCCAGCAGCTTAGGAGCGGAACGGGACCGTAATCTCTTC
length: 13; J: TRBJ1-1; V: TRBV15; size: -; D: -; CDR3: CATSRGDIEEAFF; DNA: TGTGCCACCAGCAGGGGAGACATCGAAGAAGCTTTCTTT
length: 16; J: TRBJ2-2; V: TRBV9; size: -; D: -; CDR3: CASSVEGTANTGELFF; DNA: TGTGCCAGCAGCGTAGAGGGGACGGCGAACACCGGGGAGCTGTTTTTT
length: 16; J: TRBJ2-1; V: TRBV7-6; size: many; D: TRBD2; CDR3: CASSSLAGGSYNEQFF; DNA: TGTGCCAGCAGCTCTCTAGCGGGGGGCTCCTACAATGAGCAGTTCTTC
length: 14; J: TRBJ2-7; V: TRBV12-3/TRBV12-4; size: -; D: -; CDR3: CASSIWGDLYEQYF; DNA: TGTGCCAGCAGCATTTGGGGCGATCTCTACGAGCAGTACTTC
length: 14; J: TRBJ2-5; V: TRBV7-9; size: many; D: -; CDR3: CASRPMGLQETQYF; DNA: TGTGCCAGCCGACCTATGGGCCTCCAAGAGACCCAGTACTTC
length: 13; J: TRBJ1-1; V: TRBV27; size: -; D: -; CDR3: CATGWAPNTEAFF; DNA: TGTGCCACTGGGTGGGCGCCGAACACTGAAGCTTTCTTT
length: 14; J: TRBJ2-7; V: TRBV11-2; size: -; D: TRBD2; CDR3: CASSWGREAYEQYF; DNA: TGTGCCAGCAGCTGGGGGCGGGAGGCCTACGAGCAGTACTTC
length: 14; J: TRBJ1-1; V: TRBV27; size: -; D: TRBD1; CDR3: CASSLLGQGTEAFF; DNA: TGTGCCAGCAGTTTATTGGGACAGGGGACTGAAGCTTTCTTT
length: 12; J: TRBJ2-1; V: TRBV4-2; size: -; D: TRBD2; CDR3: CASSRGGGEQFF; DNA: TGTGCCAGCAGCCGTGGCGGGGGGGAGCAGTTCTTC
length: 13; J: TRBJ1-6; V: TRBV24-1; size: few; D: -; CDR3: CATSEGGNSPLHF; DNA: TGTGCCACCAGTGAGGGGGGGAATTCACCCCTCCACTTT
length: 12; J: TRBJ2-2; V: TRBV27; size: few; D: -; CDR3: CASSRRAGELFF; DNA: -
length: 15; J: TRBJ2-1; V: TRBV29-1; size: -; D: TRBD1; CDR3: CSVVVRQGSGNEQFF; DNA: TGCAGCGTTGTCGTTCGACAGGGGTCGGGCAATGAGCAGTTCTTC
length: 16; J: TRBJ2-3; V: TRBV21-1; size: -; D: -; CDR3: CASSSRRTGRTDTQYF; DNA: TGTGCCAGCAGCAGTCGGCGGACAGGCCGCACAGATACGCAGTATTTT
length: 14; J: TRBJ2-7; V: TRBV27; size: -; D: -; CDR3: CASSLSMLGGEQYF; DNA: TGTGCCAGCAGTTTATCGATGTTGGGCGGCGAGCAGTACTTC
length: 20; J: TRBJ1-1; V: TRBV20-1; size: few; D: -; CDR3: CSARPSWDSAYSYMNTEAFF; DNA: TGCAGTGCTAGGCCATCGTGGGACTCCGCATACTCGTACATGAACACTGAAGCTTTCTTT
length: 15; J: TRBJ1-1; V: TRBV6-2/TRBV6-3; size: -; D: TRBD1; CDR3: CASSPLKNGQGRAFF; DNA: TGTGCCAGCAGTCCACTTAAGAACGGACAGGGAAGGGCTTTCTTT
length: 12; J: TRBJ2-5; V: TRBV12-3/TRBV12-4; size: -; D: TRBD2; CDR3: CASKGLVETQYF; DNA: TGTGCCAGCAAGGGACTAGTGGAGACCCAGTACTTC
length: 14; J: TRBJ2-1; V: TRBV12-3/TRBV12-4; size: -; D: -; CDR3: CASSTGRSYNEQFF; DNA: TGTGCCAGCAGTACGGGGAGATCCTACAATGAGCAGTTCTTC
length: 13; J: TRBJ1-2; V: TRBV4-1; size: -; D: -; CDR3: CASSRDGATGYTF; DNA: TGCGCCAGCAGTCGTGACGGGGCGACTGGCTACACCTTC
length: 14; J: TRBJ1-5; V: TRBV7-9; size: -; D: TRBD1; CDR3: CASSSEGALQPQHF; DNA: TGTGCCAGCAGCTCCGAGGGGGCGCTTCAGCCCCAGCATTTT
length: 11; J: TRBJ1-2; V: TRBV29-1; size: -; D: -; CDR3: CSVVIGDGYTF; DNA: TGCAGCGTTGTGATCGGGGATGGCTACACCTTC
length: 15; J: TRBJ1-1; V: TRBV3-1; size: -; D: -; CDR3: CASSLYLSPGTEAFF; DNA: TGTGCCAGCAGCCTTTATCTTTCCCCAGGCACTGAAGCTTTCTTT
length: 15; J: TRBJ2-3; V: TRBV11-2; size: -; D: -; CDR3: CASSEDGGTTDTQYF; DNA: TGTGCCAGCAGCGAAGACGGGGGAACCACAGATACGCAGTATTTT
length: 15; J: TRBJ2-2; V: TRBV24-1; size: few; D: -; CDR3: CATSEPGSNTGELFF; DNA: TGTGCCACCAGTGAACCCGGGAGTAATACCGGGGAGCTGTTTTTT
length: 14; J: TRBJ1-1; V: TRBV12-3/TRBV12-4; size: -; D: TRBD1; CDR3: CASREGQGWTEAFF; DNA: TGTGCCAGCAGGGAGGGACAGGGATGGACTGAAGCTTTCTTT
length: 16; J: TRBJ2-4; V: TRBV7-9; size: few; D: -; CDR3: CASSYLGEATKNIQYF; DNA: TGTGCCAGCAGCTATTTGGGGGAAGCGACCAAAAACATTCAGTACTTC
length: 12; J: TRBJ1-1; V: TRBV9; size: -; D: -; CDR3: CASRGPSTEAFF; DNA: TGTGCCAGCAGGGGACCTTCCACTGAAGCTTTCTTT
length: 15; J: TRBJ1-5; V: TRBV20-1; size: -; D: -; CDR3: CSARELVGRNQPQHF; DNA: TGCAGTGCTAGAGAGTTAGTTGGTCGGAATCAGCCCCAGCATTTT
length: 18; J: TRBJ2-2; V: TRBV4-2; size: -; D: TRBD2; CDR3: CASSNHPGTSGFGGELFF; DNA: TGTGCCAGCAGCAATCACCCCGGGACTAGCGGATTCGGGGGGGAGCTGTTTTTT
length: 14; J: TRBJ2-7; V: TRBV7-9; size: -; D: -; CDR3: CASSLEDVSYEQYF; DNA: TGTGCCAGCAGCTTAGAAGACGTGTCCTACGAGCAGTACTTC
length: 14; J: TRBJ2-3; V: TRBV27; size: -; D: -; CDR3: CASSPQDYTDTQYF; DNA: TGTGCCAGCAGTCCCCAGGACTACACAGATACGCAGTATTTT
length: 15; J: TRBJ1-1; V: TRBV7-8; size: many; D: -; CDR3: CASSLVLGEATEAFF; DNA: TGTGCCAGCAGCTTAGTTCTAGGGGAGGCCACTGAAGCTTTCTTT
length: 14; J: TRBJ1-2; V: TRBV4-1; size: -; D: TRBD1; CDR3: CASSPVTGEYGYTF; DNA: TGCGCCAGCAGCCCGGTGACAGGGGAATATGGCTACACCTTC
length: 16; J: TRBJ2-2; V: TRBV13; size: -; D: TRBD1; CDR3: CASSQTGGANTGELFF; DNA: TGTGCCAGCAGCCAGACAGGGGGCGCTAACACCGGGGAGCTGTTTTTT
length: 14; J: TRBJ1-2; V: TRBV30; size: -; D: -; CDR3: CAWSVRGEGKGYTF; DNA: TGTGCCTGGAGTGTAAGGGGGGAGGGGAAAGGCTACACCTTC
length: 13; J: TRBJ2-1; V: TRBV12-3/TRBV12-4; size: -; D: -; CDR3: CASSLATWDEQFF; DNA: TGTGCCAGCAGTTTAGCGACTTGGGATGAGCAGTTCTTC
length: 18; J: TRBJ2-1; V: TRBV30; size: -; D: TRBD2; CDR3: CAWARLAGDGVSYNEQFF; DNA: TGTGCCTGGGCCAGACTAGCGGGGGACGGGGTCTCCTACAATGAGCAGTTCTTC
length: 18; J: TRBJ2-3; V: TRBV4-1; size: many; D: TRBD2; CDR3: CASSQDSVAGGSTDTQYF; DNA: TGCGCCAGCAGCCAGGACAGCGTAGCGGGGGGGAGCACAGATACGCAGTATTTT
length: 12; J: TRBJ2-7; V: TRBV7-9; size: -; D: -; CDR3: CASRRDTYEQYF; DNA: TGTGCCAGCAGGCGAGACACTTACGAGCAGTACTTC
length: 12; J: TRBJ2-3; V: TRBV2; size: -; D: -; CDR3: CASSGRSDTQYF; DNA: TGTGCCAGCAGTGGAAGGTCAGATACGCAGTATTTT
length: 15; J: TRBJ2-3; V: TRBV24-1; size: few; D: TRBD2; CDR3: CAASGGLADTDTQYF; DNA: TGTGCCGCCTCGGGGGGACTAGCGGACACAGATACGCAGTATTTT
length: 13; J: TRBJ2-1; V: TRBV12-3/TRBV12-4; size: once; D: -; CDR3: CASSPTEYNEQFF; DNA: TGTGCCAGCAGTCCGACAGAATACAATGAGCAGTTCTTC
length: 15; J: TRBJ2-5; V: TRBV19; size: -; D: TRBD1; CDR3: CASSIRDRESETQYF; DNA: TGTGCCAGTAGTATCCGGGACAGGGAGTCAGAGACCCAGTACTTC
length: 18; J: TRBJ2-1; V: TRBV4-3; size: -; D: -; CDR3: CASSQDFGAEVGNNEQFF; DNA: TGCGCCAGCAGCCAAGATTTCGGGGCGGAGGTCGGAAACAATGAGCAGTTCTTC
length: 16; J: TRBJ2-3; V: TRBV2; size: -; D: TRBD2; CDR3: CASSLASGTITDTQYF; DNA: TGTGCCAGCAGTTTAGCCAGCGGGACGATCACAGATACGCAGTATTTT